The 3 T cell receptor beta chains below were found in one sample sequenced in a study of cytomegalovirus exposure and HLA in healthy donors. Primers: 60 Vbeta forward and 13 Jbeta reverse. Clones were read by immunoSEQ multiplex PCR, and TCRdb kept only the in-frame ones, dropping some. The profile shows 150,000 to 200,000 clones, 60% to 80% of them singletons. The specimen was PBMCs. The receptor set was obtained from a man aged 18 to 29 in good health and CMV-seropositive.

This chain links TRBV5-1 with TRBJ2-1; D unresolved. Germline assignment: CDR1 SGHRS and CDR2 YFSETQ. V shed 0 bases and J shed 5 bases, with 9 bases lying between them. The CDR3 sequence is 14 residues long. The CDR3 coding sequence is TGCGCCAGCAGCTTGGTTAGTTTAAACAATGAGCAGTTCTTC. As protein: CASSLVSLNNEQFF.

V is TRBV5-1 and J is TRBJ2-7, with 9 bases fitting TRBD2. Germline V gives CDR1 SGHRS, CDR2 YFSETQ. Trimming at V came to 4 bases and at J to 2 bases, leaving 7 bases not matched to a gene. The CDR3 has 15 amino acids. CDR3 sequence (DNA): TGCGCCAGCAGCCCCAGCGGGGGGTCCGCCTACGAGCAGTACTTC. Protein: CASSPSGGSAYEQYF.

The chain combines TRBV5-4 with TRBJ1-2, with 7 bases aligning to TRBD1. J lost 8 bases, V lost 4 bases, and 17 bases had no gene match. CDR3 length equals 16 residues. The germline CDR1 and CDR2 sequences are SGHNT and YYREEE (reference sequence). CDR3 nucleotides: TGTGCCAGCAGCCCGGCAGGGGGTGAAGTAGGACAGGGCTACACCTTC. Its translation is CASSPAGGEVGQGYTF.